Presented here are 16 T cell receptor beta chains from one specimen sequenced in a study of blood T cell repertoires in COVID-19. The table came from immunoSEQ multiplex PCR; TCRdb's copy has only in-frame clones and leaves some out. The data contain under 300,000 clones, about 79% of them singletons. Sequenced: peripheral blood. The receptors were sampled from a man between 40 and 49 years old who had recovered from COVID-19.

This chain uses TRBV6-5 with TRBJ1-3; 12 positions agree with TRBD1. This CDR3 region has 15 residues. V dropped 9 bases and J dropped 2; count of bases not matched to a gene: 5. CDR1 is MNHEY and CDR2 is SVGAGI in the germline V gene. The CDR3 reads CASKGTGGPGNTIYF. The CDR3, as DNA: TGTGCCAGTAAAGGGACAGGGGGCCCTGGAAACACCATATATTTT.

This CDR3 reads CAWTTTVLSSGANVLTF. The CDR3 nucleotides read TGTGCCTGGACTACGACAGTGCTAAGCTCTGGGGCCAACGTCCTGACTTTC. The chain links TRBV30 to TRBJ2-6; D possibly corresponds to TRBD1 (5 bases). The germline CDR1 and CDR2 sequences are GTSNPN and SVGIG (reference sequence). Trimming removed 4 bases at V and 0 bases at J, with 16 bases between. The CDR3 totals 17 residues. Full variable domain (rest looked up from reference TRBV30 and TRBJ2-6): SQTIHQWPATLVQPVGSPLSLECTVEGTSNPNLYWYRQAAGRGLQLLFYSVGIGQISSEVPQNLSASRPQDRQFILSSKKLLLSDSGFYLCAWTTTVLSSGANVLTFGAGSRLTVL.

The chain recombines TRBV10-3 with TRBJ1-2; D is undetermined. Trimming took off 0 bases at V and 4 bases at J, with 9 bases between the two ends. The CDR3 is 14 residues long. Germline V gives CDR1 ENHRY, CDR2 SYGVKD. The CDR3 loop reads CAISESGRVYGYTF. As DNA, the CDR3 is TGTGCCATCAGTGAGTCGGGCAGAGTCTATGGCTACACCTTC.

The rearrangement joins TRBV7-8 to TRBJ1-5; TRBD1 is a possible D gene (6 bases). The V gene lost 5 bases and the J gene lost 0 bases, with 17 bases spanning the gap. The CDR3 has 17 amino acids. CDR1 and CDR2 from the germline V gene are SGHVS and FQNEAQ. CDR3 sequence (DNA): TGTGCCAGCAGCAAACTCTCGGACAGACCTAGCAATCAGCCCCAGCATTTT. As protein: CASSKLSDRPSNQPQHF.

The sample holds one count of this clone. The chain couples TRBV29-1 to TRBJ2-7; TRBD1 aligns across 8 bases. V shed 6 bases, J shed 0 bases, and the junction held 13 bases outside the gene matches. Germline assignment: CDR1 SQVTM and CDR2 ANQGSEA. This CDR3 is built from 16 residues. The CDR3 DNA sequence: TGCAGCGTCCCATCATTCGGGACAGGTTCCTCCTACGAGCAGTACTTC. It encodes CSVPSFGTGSSYEQYF.

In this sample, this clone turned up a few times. CDR3 loop: CASSTDQGAEDGYTF. CDR3 DNA sequence: TGTGCCAGTAGTACCGATCAGGGGGCTGAGGATGGCTACACCTTC. This chain connects TRBV19 to TRBJ1-2, with 8 bases that match TRBD1. CDR1 is LNHDA and CDR2 is SQIVND in the germline V gene (reference sequence). Losses at the gene ends were 4 bases for V and 6 bases for J; bases not matched to a gene: 10. This CDR3 is built from 15 residues.

CDR3 nucleotide sequence: TGTGCCAGCAGCCCGAGGAGGGCACAGGGCTACACCTTC. This codes for CASSPRRAQGYTF. V usage is TRBV7-9 and J usage is TRBJ1-2; no firm D call. From germline, CDR1 is SEHNR and CDR2 FQNEAQ (reference sequence). Trimming shortened V by 5 bases and J by 8 bases, and 15 bases separated the two germline ends. The CDR3 length is 13 residues.

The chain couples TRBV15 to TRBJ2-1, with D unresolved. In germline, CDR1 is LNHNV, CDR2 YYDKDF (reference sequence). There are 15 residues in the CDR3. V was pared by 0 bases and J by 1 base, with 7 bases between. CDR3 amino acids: CATSRDPGSYNEQFF. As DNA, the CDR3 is TGTGCCACCAGCAGAGATCCCGGGTCCTACAATGAGCAGTTCTTC.

CDR3 DNA sequence: TGTGCCAGCAGCCAAAGAAAGAAGGTCCGACAGGGGCTCGGGACCTACGAGCAGTACTTC. Its translation is CASSQRKKVRQGLGTYEQYF. V is TRBV3-1 (or the pseudogene TRBV3-2) and J is TRBJ2-7; 8 bases match TRBD1. Germline CDR1 reads LGHDT; CDR2 reads YNNKEL (reference sequence). With V trimmed by 2 bases and J by 2 bases, 20 bases remained unmatched. CDR3 length: 20 amino acids.

The CDR3 loop reads CASSLAGDSYEKLFF. CDR3 in DNA: TGTGCCAGCAGCTTAGCGGGGGACAGTTATGAAAAACTGTTTTTT. The chain is built from TRBV7-2 and TRBJ1-4, with TRBD1 matching over 7 bases. The CDR3 is 15 residues long. Germline V gene sequence: CDR1 SGHTA, CDR2 FQGNSA. V was pared by 0 bases and J by 6 bases, with 4 bases of the junction left unmatched. The full variable domain, with the rest looked up from reference TRBV7-2 and TRBJ1-4, is GAGVSQSPSNKVTEKGKDVELRCDPISGHTALYWYRQSLGQGLEFLIYFQGNSAPDKSGLPSDRFSAERTGGSVSTLTIQRTQQEDSAVYLCASSLAGDSYEKLFFGSGTQLSVL.

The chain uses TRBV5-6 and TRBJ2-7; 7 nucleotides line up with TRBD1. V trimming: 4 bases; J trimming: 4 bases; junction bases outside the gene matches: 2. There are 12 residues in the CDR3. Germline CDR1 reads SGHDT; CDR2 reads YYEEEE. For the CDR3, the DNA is TGTGCCAGCAGCCCAGGGGGTTACGAGCAGTACTTC. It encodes CASSPGGYEQYF.

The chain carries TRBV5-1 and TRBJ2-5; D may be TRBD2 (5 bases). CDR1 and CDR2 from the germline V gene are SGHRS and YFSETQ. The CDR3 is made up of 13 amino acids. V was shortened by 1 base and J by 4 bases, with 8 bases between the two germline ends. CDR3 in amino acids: CASSLPEGETQYF. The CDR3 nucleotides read TGCGCCAGCAGCTTGCCTGAGGGAGAGACCCAGTACTTC.

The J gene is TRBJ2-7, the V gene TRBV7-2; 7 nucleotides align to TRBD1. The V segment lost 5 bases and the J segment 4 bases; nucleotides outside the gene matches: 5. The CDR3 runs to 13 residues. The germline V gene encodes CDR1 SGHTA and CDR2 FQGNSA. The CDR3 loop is CASSRQTGYEQYF. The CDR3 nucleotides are TGTGCCAGCAGCAGGCAGACAGGGTACGAGCAGTACTTC.

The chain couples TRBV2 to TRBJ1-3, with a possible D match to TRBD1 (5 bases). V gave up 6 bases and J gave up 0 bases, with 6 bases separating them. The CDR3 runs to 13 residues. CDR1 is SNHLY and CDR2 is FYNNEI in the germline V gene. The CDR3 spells CASRQDSGNTIYF. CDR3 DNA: TGTGCCAGCAGACAGGACTCTGGAAACACCATATATTTT.

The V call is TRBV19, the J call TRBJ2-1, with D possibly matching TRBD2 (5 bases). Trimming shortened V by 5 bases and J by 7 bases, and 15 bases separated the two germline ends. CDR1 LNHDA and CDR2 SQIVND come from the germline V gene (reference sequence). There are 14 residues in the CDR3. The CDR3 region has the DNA TGTGCCAGTAGTGGGAGACCTCTTTGGAATGAGCAGTTCTTC. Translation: CASSGRPLWNEQFF.

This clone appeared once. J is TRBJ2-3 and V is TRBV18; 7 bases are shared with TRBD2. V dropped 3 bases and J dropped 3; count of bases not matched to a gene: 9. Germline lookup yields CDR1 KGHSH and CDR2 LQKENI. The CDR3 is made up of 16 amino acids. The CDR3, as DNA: TGTGCCAGCTCACCGACCTGGGGGGGTACGACAGATACGCAGTATTTT. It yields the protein CASSPTWGGTTDTQYF.